Listed below are T cell receptor beta chains from one sample, sequenced in a study of tissue T cells after allogeneic stem cell transplantation. Libraries were prepared by immunoSEQ multiplex PCR; TCRdb keeps only in-frame clonotypes and omits some of them. The repertoire holds fewer than 1,000 clones, approximately 39% seen once, with around 50% in the top ten. Sequenced material: transverse colon tissue, taken at autopsy. These receptors all stem from a female patient between 40 and 75 years old with steroid-refractory graft-versus-host disease after an allogeneic stem cell transplant. Some T cells may be the graft donor's. Each CDR3 is given with its conserved first and last residue. Fields, in order: CDR3 length, V gene, clone size, J gene, CDR3 protein. Clone size is not always given. Where it is, it says once, few, many or a class for expanded clones.

CDR3 length: 15; V gene: TRBV28; clone size: NA; J gene: TRBJ2-6; CDR3 protein: CASSFGTSGANVLTF
CDR3 length: 14; V gene: TRBV25-1; clone size: once; J gene: TRBJ2-7; CDR3 protein: CASSEQGFSYEQYF
CDR3 length: 13; V gene: TRBV15; clone size: once; J gene: TRBJ1-1; CDR3 protein: CATSRVVGGEAFF
CDR3 length: 13; V gene: TRBV28; clone size: NA; J gene: TRBJ1-1; CDR3 protein: CASILQANTEAFF
CDR3 length: 12; V gene: TRBV2; clone size: few; J gene: TRBJ2-7; CDR3 protein: CASSGTGVEQYF
CDR3 length: 14; V gene: TRBV7-2; clone size: NA; J gene: TRBJ1-5; CDR3 protein: CASSFQDGNQPQHF
CDR3 length: 12; V gene: TRBV3-1/TRBV3-2; clone size: few; J gene: TRBJ1-1; CDR3 protein: CASSPGYTEAFF
CDR3 length: 11; V gene: TRBV18; clone size: NA; J gene: TRBJ2-3; CDR3 protein: CASRRTDTQYF
CDR3 length: 16; V gene: TRBV12-5; clone size: NA; J gene: TRBJ2-7; CDR3 protein: CASGLGRDIRDHEQYF
CDR3 length: 13; V gene: TRBV4-1; clone size: NA; J gene: TRBJ2-7; CDR3 protein: CASSQDPRYEQYF
CDR3 length: 11; V gene: TRBV27; clone size: NA; J gene: TRBJ1-2; CDR3 protein: CASGRGYGYTF
CDR3 length: 13; V gene: TRBV29-1; clone size: few; J gene: TRBJ2-1; CDR3 protein: CSPVETGRNEQFF
CDR3 length: 17; V gene: TRBV18; clone size: NA; J gene: TRBJ2-7; CDR3 protein: CASSPGTDSGGTYEQYF
CDR3 length: 14; V gene: TRBV9; clone size: NA; J gene: TRBJ1-1; CDR3 protein: CASSVDGVHTEAFF
CDR3 length: 15; V gene: TRBV4-3; clone size: medium-sized; J gene: TRBJ2-5; CDR3 protein: CASSQGGGGLETQYF
CDR3 length: 14; V gene: TRBV10-3; clone size: NA; J gene: TRBJ1-2; CDR3 protein: CAAQGGGSNYGYTF
CDR3 length: 12; V gene: TRBV11-2; clone size: NA; J gene: TRBJ1-5; CDR3 protein: CASSNSNQPQHF
CDR3 length: 14; V gene: TRBV7-3; clone size: large; J gene: TRBJ2-5; CDR3 protein: CASSLAGRRETQYF
CDR3 length: 15; V gene: TRBV4-1; clone size: few; J gene: TRBJ1-4; CDR3 protein: CASSYIQGRAEKLFF
CDR3 length: 13; V gene: TRBV30; clone size: few; J gene: TRBJ1-5; CDR3 protein: CAWSVGSNQPQHF
CDR3 length: 16; V gene: TRBV19; clone size: NA; J gene: TRBJ2-7; CDR3 protein: CASSKIGGRAAYEQYF
CDR3 length: 12; V gene: TRBV10-3; clone size: NA; J gene: TRBJ2-7; CDR3 protein: CAISDGTYEQYF
CDR3 length: 15; V gene: TRBV7-3; clone size: few; J gene: TRBJ2-5; CDR3 protein: CASSSSGTAGETQYF
CDR3 length: 14; V gene: TRBV4-1; clone size: NA; J gene: TRBJ2-7; CDR3 protein: CASSRGHGPYEQYF